The clone carrying this T cell receptor (beta chain) was counted a single time. No antigen is known for it. This sample is drawn from a study of CD8 T cells in Susac syndrome. Looking at the study overall: Patients with Susac syndrome were therapy-naive, on corticosteroids, or on intravenous immunoglobulin alone at blood draw. The study's findings and limits: An acknowledgment was made by the study that its TCR sequencing and HLA analysis involved relatively few individuals. Clonal expansion involving Susac CD8+ cells peaked in TEMRA cells and active patients.

V lost 1 base and J lost 8, with 8 bases in between. This CDR3 is 12 amino acids long. The germline CDR1 and CDR2 sequences are MGHRA and YSYEKL. Reverse transcription used about 0.45 to 1 ug RNA and random hexamers. TCRdb passed the immunoSEQ multiplex PCR reads through MiXCR, listing each CDR3 protein once. The sample gives under 85,000 distinct CDR3 sequences, over 85% of which show up once; roughly 0.97% is in the top ten. The rearrangement links TRBV4-1 to TRBJ1-2; no clear D. This receptor was identified in a human donor with Susac syndrome. The material sequenced was CD8+ T cells from PBMCs. The CDR3 region is CASSQGGVGYTF. CDR3 bases: TGCGCCAGCAGCCAAGGTGGGGTAGGCTACACCTTC.